The 9 T cell receptor beta chains below come from one sample, sequenced in a study of blood T cells in healthy people across ages. Using a J-beta primer mix together with a sample-barcoded 5' primer, a second PCR was run for roughly 7 to 12 cycles. TCRdb passed the 5' RACE reads through MiXCR, listing each CDR3 protein once. The table includes over 1.5 million distinct CDR3 sequences, about 50% detected once. Specimen: blood. These receptors were taken from a woman between 40 and 55 years old in good health.

V usage is TRBV9 and J usage is TRBJ2-1; 7 bases fit TRBD2. There are 16 residues in the CDR3. Germline V gene lookup returns CDR1 SGDLS and CDR2 YYNGEE. Germline trimming cut 0 bases from V and 2 bases from J; bases unmatched to any gene: 5. The CDR3 DNA follows: TGTGCCAGCAGCGTAGCTTGGAGCGGGGCCTACAATGAGCAGTTCTTC. This encodes CASSVAWSGAYNEQFF.

This sequence joins TRBV4-3 and TRBJ2-6; weak D call: TRBD1 (6 bases). The CDR3 is made up of 19 amino acids. Trimming left V 3 bases short and J 0 bases short, with 18 bases between. Germline V gives CDR1 LGHNA, CDR2 YSLEER. The CDR3 sequence: CASSQTSSRTASGANVLTF. CDR3 coding DNA: TGCGCCAGCAGCCAGACATCATCTCGGACAGCCTCTGGGGCCAACGTCCTGACTTTC.

The rearrangement links TRBV4-1 to TRBJ2-3; 11 bases line up with TRBD2. Germline CDR1 MGHRA, CDR2 YSYEKL. The CDR3 sequence is 17 residues long. J lost 4 bases, V lost 2 bases, and 8 bases had no gene match. The CDR3, as DNA: TGCGCCAGCAGCCAATCCGGGACTAGCGGTTCGTCAGATACGCAGTATTTT. Encoded protein: CASSQSGTSGSSDTQYF.

The rearrangement joins TRBV27 to TRBJ1-2; 7 positions agree with TRBD1. CDR1 and CDR2 (germline): MNHEY, SMNVEV (reference sequence). The V segment lost 3 bases and the J segment 4 bases; nucleotides outside the gene matches: 5. The CDR3 loop spans 14 amino acids. The CDR3: CASSFKGAGYGYTF. CDR3 bases: TGTGCCAGCAGTTTTAAGGGGGCCGGCTATGGCTACACCTTC.

With regard to this clonotype: Given a much more abundant clone one base away, this may be a read error. The gene calls are TRBV3-1 and TRBJ2-7; no clear D gene. The tail of the sequence fits TRBJ2-5 better, so the J call may be wrong. The CDR3 runs 11 residues. Germline V lookup: CDR1 LGHDT, CDR2 YNNKEL (reference sequence). CDR3 sequence: CAGSQDETQYF. The CDR3 bases are TGTGCCGGCAGCCAAGATGAGACCCAGTACTTC.

This clonotype was observed a few times. This rearrangement joins TRBV2 to TRBJ2-7; the D gene is possibly TRBD1 (6 bases). Trimming left V 8 bases short and J 2 bases short, with 13 bases between. The CDR3 extends over 13 amino acids. The germline gives CDR1 SNHLY, CDR2 FYNNEI. The CDR3 nucleotides read TGTGCCAGCGACCGGACAGCTACCTACGAGCAGTACTTC. Its protein product is CASDRTATYEQYF.

This clonotype turned up a few times. The V call is TRBV20-1, the J call TRBJ2-3; 12 positions agree with TRBD2. V was pared by 6 bases and J by 6 bases, with 7 bases of the junction left unmatched. The CDR3 length is 14 residues. CDR1 is DFQATT and CDR2 is SNEGSKA in the germline V gene (reference sequence). This CDR3 is CSAETSGGLDTQYF. The CDR3 DNA reads TGCAGTGCGGAGACTAGCGGGGGTTTGGATACGCAGTATTTT.

This clonotype was picked up a small number of times. The CDR3 spells CASSLEEWGGTQYF. For the CDR3, the DNA is TGCGCCAGCAGCTTGGAGGAGTGGGGGGGGACGCAGTATTTT. This chain connects TRBV5-1 to TRBJ2-3; 7 nucleotides align to TRBD2. The length of the CDR3 is 14 residues. After removal of 0 bases from V and 9 bases from J, the junction contained 7 bases not matched to a gene. Per the germline V gene, CDR1 is SGHRS and CDR2 is YFSETQ.

This clonotype has just one count. The J gene is TRBJ2-1, the V gene TRBV9; D may correspond to TRBD1 or TRBD2 (6 bases each). The germline CDR1 and CDR2 sequences are SGDLS and YYNGEE. The CDR3 sequence is 16 residues long. Trimming took 0 bases from V and 7 from J, leaving 17 bases between them. The CDR3 DNA is TGTGCCAGCAGCGTAGGTGGGGGGCTGGTGGAAAATGAGCAGTTCTTC. This encodes CASSVGGGLVENEQFF.